The following is a T cell receptor beta chain sequence with its context. What it recognizes is unknown. Presence of unique molecular identifiers characterized the TCR beta cDNA libraries. With about 0.95 to 11 million T cells as the source, 540,000 or so cDNA molecules resulted. TCRdb ran MiXCR on the PCR reads and lists one entry per CDR3 protein. Of around 190,000 distinct CDR3 sequences listed, over 25% were seen once; the top ten hold more than 3%. This record belongs to a study of post-analysis software for immune sequencing data. Whole-study results and caveats: With TRBV5-6, TRBV5-1 and TRBV20-1 included, about five TRBV segments were more frequent in patients than in controls.

Looked up from germline, CDR1 is MDHEN and CDR2 is SYDVKM. This CDR3 spans 15 amino acids. The genes are TRBV28 and TRBJ2-4; TRBD2 is a possible D gene (6 bases). The J call may not be correct, given that the DNA end is closer to TRBJ2-7. The origin of this receptor is a girl under 18 with multiple sclerosis. Sequenced sample: blood. Here the CDR3 reads CASNGGRLAYYEQYF. In nucleotides, the CDR3 is TGTGCCAGCAACGGAGGGAGGCTCGCCTACTACGAGCAGTACTTC.